One sample yielded the 7 T cell receptor beta chains listed below, sequenced in a study of T cell repertoires in cytomegalovirus infection. TCRdb recomputed calls from the reads with MiXCR, one row per CDR3 protein. This sample yields over 100,000 distinct CDR3 sequences, of which 10% are seen a single time; around 29% belongs to the top ten. Antigen specificity for these receptors is unknown. Material for sequencing was PBMCs, sequenced either directly or after in vitro stimulation (not recorded which). The receptor source for this set is a human donor in good health (CMV status not recorded). Some clones in this sample may be carry-over from other donors' samples.

This clonotype showed up just a few times. J is TRBJ1-1 and V is TRBV7-9; no firm D call. Between the trimmed V and J ends, which lost 6 bases and 6 bases, there was a span of 14 bases. CDR1 and CDR2 (germline): SEHNR, FQNEAQ (reference sequence). The length of the CDR3 is 13 residues. The CDR3 protein is CASRRSVSSEAFF. The CDR3 coding sequence is TGTGCCAGCAGAAGAAGCGTCAGCTCTGAAGCTTTCTTT.

This clonotype occurred many times. V and J are TRBV7-2 and TRBJ2-1; D is uncertain. Germline V gene lookup returns CDR1 SGHTA and CDR2 FQGNSA. This CDR3 spans 15 amino acids. V lost 2 bases and J 0 bases, leaving 8 bases between the germline ends. CDR3 residues: CASSLSIFSYNEQFF. The CDR3 bases are TGTGCCAGCAGCTTAAGCATATTCTCCTACAATGAGCAGTTCTTC. Full variable domain (outside the CDR3, taken from reference TRBV7-2 and TRBJ2-1): GAGVSQSPSNKVTEKGKDVELRCDPISGHTALYWYRQSLGQGLEFLIYFQGNSAPDKSGLPSDRFSAERTGGSVSTLTIQRTQQEDSAVYLCASSLSIFSYNEQFFGPGTRLTVL.

This clonotype was seen only a few times. The chain recombines TRBV12-3 or TRBV12-4 with TRBJ1-1; the D is unclear. The CDR3 runs 11 residues. V was cut by 3 bases and J by 5 bases, with 4 bases left in between. The DNA for the CDR3 is TGTGCCAGCAGTTTTCGTACTGAAGCTTTCTTT. Translated: CASSFRTEAFF.

This clonotype was counted a single time. This chain links TRBV7-2 with TRBJ1-5; TRBD1 aligns across 11 bases. Germline CDR1 and CDR2: SGHTA and FQGNSA. This CDR3 is 15 amino acids long. The junction had 5 bases not matched to a gene; V was cut back by 4 bases and J by 6 bases. For the CDR3, the DNA is TGTGCCAGCAGCTGGGGGACAGGGGGAGGTCAGCCCCAGCATTTT. The encoded protein is CASSWGTGGGQPQHF.

There are a few counts of this clonotype. The V gene is TRBV6-1, the J gene TRBJ1-1, with a possible D match to TRBD1 (5 bases). The CDR3 contains 13 residues. The germline gives CDR1 MNHNS, CDR2 SASEGT. V lost 5 bases to trimming and J lost 3 bases, with 10 bases between them. CDR3 DNA sequence: TGTGCCAGCAGTAGAACCAGGGACACTGAAGCTTTCTTT. This translates into CASSRTRDTEAFF.

This clonotype showed up many times. This chain links TRBV7-2 with TRBJ1-5; D is unclear. The CDR3 has 16 amino acids. Germline assignment: CDR1 SGHTA and CDR2 FQGNSA. V was cut by 1 base and J by 2 bases, with 12 bases left in between. Here the CDR3 DNA reads TGTGCCAGCAGCTTAGGGAGTGGAGCCCGCAATCAGCCCCAGCATTTT. It encodes CASSLGSGARNQPQHF.

This chain connects TRBV6-5 to TRBJ2-1; D not resolved. V lost 5 bases, J lost 0 bases, and 14 bases lay in between. The V gene's germline CDR1 is MNHEY and CDR2 SVGAGI. This CDR3 contains 16 residues. The CDR3 here is CASSRNSRSSYNEQFF. Written as DNA, the CDR3 is TGTGCCAGCAGTCGAAATAGCAGAAGCTCCTACAATGAGCAGTTCTTC.